This T cell receptor beta chain was recovered during a study of human T cells and chemical hapten exposure. In its sample, this clonotype was seen many times. Source study methods: TCR counts had a median of around 94,000 per sample and spanned about 23,224 to 750,000. TCRdb used MiXCR to reprocess the RACE reads, holding one entry per CDR3 protein. The authors' filters were not applied to this entry. Seen here are 45,000 or so distinct CDR3 sequences, roughly 4.5% observed once, and the top ten hold approximately 5.5%. CDR1 SGHRS and CDR2 YFSETQ come from the germline V gene. The V gene end was trimmed by 1 base and the J gene end by 4 bases; junction bases not matched to a gene: 8. This CDR3 spans 17 amino acids. Documented time point: healthy volunteer bleed at 2 weeks. Whole blood that had not been fractionated was the source of extracted total RNA.

Sequenced: whole blood. This chain connects TRBV5-1 to TRBJ2-3; 11 bases are a match to TRBD2. This TCR came from a human donor in good health. Some clones in this sample may be carry-over from other donors' samples. As DNA, the CDR3 is TGCGCCAGCAGCTTGAGTATACTAGCGGGAGTTCCAGATACGCAGTATTTT. Protein: CASSLSILAGVPDTQYF. Combining the CDR3 with reference TRBV5-1 and TRBJ2-3 gives the whole variable domain KAGVTQTPRYLIKTRGQQVTLSCSPISGHRSVSWYQQTPGQGLQFLFEYFSETQRNKGNFPGRFSGRQFSNSRSEMNVSTLELGDSALYLCASSLSILAGVPDTQYFGPGTRLTVL.